This T cell receptor beta chain stems from a study of cytomegalovirus exposure and HLA in healthy donors. Looking at the study overall: Out of 150 million to 200 million T cells, an earlier analysis found 117 million unique TCR beta sequences in total. Whole-study results and caveats: Researchers counted 180 or so TCR beta chains as cytomegalovirus-associated. Across donors, sequencing depth was assumed by presence/absence analyses to be roughly uniform.

Unmatched junction bases numbered 4, after V lost 4 bases and J lost 3 bases. This CDR3 is 15 amino acids long. CDR1 is LNHDA, CDR2 SQIVND, per germline (reference sequence). Vbeta (60) and Jbeta (13) primers were used in the PCR. Assay used: immunoSEQ multiplex PCR; TCRdb lists only in-frame clones, some missing. Among roughly 95,000 clones listed, around 82% were seen once. As to this clone: Its antigen remains unidentified.

Material for sequencing was PBMCs. This TCR was sampled from a man younger than 45 in good health and CMV-seropositive. This chain links TRBV19 with TRBJ1-5; TRBD1 matches at 9 bases. CDR3 DNA: TGTGCCAGTAGTACCGGGACAGGGAACAATCAGCCCCAGCATTTT. Residues: CASSTGTGNNQPQHF. Full variable domain (remainder filled in from reference TRBV19 and TRBJ1-5): DGGITQSPKYLFRKEGQNVTLSCEQNLNHDAMYWYRQDPGQGLRLIYYSQIVNDFQKGDIAEGYSVSREKKESFPLTVTSAQKNPTAFYLCASSTGTGNNQPQHFGDGTRLSIL.